This T cell receptor beta chain was documented in a study of blood T cell repertoires in COVID-19. The assay was immunoSEQ multiplex PCR, and TCRdb's table has in-frame clones only and misses some. Of 320,000 or so clones in the sample, around nine tenths are singletons; the top ten hold about 5.2%. Cohort 3 recovery required two negative PCRs, clearance, or symptom resolution. The clonotype originates from a man in his 60s who had recovered from COVID-19. Sequenced: PBMCs or T cells enriched from blood (not recorded which).

CDR3 nucleotide sequence: TGCGCCAGCAGCCAAGATAGGGGAACTTGGGATTACGAGCAGTACTTC. It encodes CASSQDRGTWDYEQYF. The chain links TRBV4-3 to TRBJ2-7; D is possibly TRBD1 (5 bases). V dropped 0 bases and J dropped 4 bases, with 16 bases sitting between them. The CDR3 has 16 residues. Per the germline V gene, CDR1 is LGHNA and CDR2 is YSLEER.